This T cell receptor beta chain was recovered during a study of radiotherapy plus CTLA-4 blockade in lung cancer. About the study: Among patients, around 19% showed objective responses, and 30% to 40% had disease control.

Germline V gives CDR1 SGHDN, CDR2 FVKESK. The CDR3 contains 15 residues. Findings of the study overall: Once radiotherapy plus ipilimumab had been given, TCR clones derived from tumor expanded in blood. Together with interferon-beta, which increased in serum after radiation, early dynamic changes in blood T cell clones were reportedly the best predictors of response.

Repertoires were generated with immunoSEQ multiplex PCR, while TCRdb's copy carries only in-frame clones and drops some. The sample contains about 50,000 clones, about 83% of which appear only once. A word on this clone: Its antigen is still unknown. One end of the junction does not line up with germline, which may come from a read error.

Those patients who had chemo-refractory metastatic non-small-cell lung cancer were given focal radiation along with CTLA-4 blockade through ipilimumab. The chain joins TRBV14 to TRBJ1-4; D gene uncertain. This TCR came from a human donor with non-small cell lung cancer whose response to radiotherapy plus ipilimumab could not be evaluated. Specimen: peripheral blood, collected from a patient treated with radiotherapy plus ipilimumab. Written as DNA, the CDR3 is TGTGCCAGCAGTCAAGAGGGCGGGATTAATGAAAAACTGTTTTTT. Translation gives CASSQEGGINEKLFF.